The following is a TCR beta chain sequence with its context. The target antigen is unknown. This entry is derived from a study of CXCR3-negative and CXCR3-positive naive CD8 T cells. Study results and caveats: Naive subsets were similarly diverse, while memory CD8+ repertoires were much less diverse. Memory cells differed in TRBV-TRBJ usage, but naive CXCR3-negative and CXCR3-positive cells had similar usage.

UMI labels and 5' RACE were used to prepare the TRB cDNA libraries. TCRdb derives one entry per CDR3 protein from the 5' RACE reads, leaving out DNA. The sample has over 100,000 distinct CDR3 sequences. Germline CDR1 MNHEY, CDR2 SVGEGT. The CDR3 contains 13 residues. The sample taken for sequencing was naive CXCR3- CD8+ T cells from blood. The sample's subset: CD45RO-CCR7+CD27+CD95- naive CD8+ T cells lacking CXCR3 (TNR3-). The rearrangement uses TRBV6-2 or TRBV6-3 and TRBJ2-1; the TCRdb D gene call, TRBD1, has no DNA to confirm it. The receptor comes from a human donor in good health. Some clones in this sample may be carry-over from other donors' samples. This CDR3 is CASSYGGPNEQFF.